The 21 T cell receptor beta chains reported below all come from one sample, sequenced in a study of neoadjuvant nivolumab and ipilimumab in lung cancer. The protocol was immunoSEQ multiplex PCR, while the TCRdb copy is restricted to in-frame clones and leaves out a portion. In the table there are approximately 1,500 clones, more than 75% of which are singletons. The specimen was tumor tissue, collected before neoadjuvant nivolumab, alone or with ipilimumab. The receptors were sampled from an adult with non-small cell lung cancer.

This chain links TRBV6-1 with TRBJ1-2, with a weak D call TRBD1 (5 bases). The CDR3 is 16 residues long. Trimming cost V 0 bases and J 5 bases, with 16 bases left between them. From germline, CDR1 is MNHNS and CDR2 SASEGT. CDR3: CASSEAEAGSFYGYTF. CDR3 sequence (DNA): TGTGCCAGCAGTGAAGCGGAGGCAGGGTCCTTTTATGGCTACACCTTC.

The chain couples TRBV19 to TRBJ2-1; 9 nucleotides agree with TRBD1. Germline CDR1 and CDR2: LNHDA and SQIVND (reference sequence). V shed 3 bases and J 1 base; nucleotides not matched to a gene: 4. This CDR3 has 16 amino acids. DNA for the CDR3: TGTGCCAGTAGTATGGGACAGGGCGGTTCCTACAATGAGCAGTTCTTC. Its translation is CASSMGQGGSYNEQFF. Supplemented by reference TRBV19 and TRBJ2-1, the full variable domain reads DGGITQSPKYLFRKEGQNVTLSCEQNLNHDAMYWYRQDPGQGLRLIYYSQIVNDFQKGDIAEGYSVSREKKESFPLTVTSAQKNPTAFYLCASSMGQGGSYNEQFFGPGTRLTVL.

The chain is built from TRBV29-1 and TRBJ2-1, with D maybe TRBD2 (5 bases). The CDR3 has 16 amino acids. From germline, CDR1 is SQVTM and CDR2 ANQGSEA. V shed 5 bases and J shed 0 bases, with 17 bases lying between them. The CDR3 DNA reads TGCAGCGTTCAACCCGGACTTCTGAGCTCCTACAATGAGCAGTTCTTC. This gives the protein CSVQPGLLSSYNEQFF.

This clone is a singleton in its sample. This chain links TRBV10-2 with TRBJ1-2; D is possibly TRBD1 (6 bases). Trimming pared 6 bases from V and 2 bases from J, leaving 13 bases between. The CDR3 runs 14 residues. Germline CDR1 is WSHSY and CDR2 is SAAADI. DNA of the CDR3: TGCGCCAGCAGCCCTGGGGGCAGGAACTATGGCTACACCTTC. It specifies CASSPGGRNYGYTF.

This clone was seen more than once but under ten times. The chain couples TRBV5-7 to TRBJ2-6; D not resolved. TRBV5-7 is annotated as an ORF whose role is uncertain. The V end lost 5 bases, the J end lost 5 bases, and 20 bases lay between the germline ends. This CDR3 region has 17 residues. The CDR3 DNA reads as TGTGCCAGCAGTAACTGTTGCGTACAAAGTCGGGCCAACGTCCTGACTTTC. Translated: CASSNCCVQSRANVLTF.

This CDR3 is CASEPGTSSYNEQFF. The CDR3 DNA reads TGTGCCAGCGAACCCGGGACTAGCTCCTACAATGAGCAGTTCTTC. This rearrangement joins TRBV28 to TRBJ2-1; TRBD2 matches at 8 bases. The CDR3 covers 15 residues. Looked up from germline, CDR1 is MDHEN and CDR2 is SYDVKM. With V trimmed by 8 bases and J by 0 bases, 6 bases remained unmatched.

The chain has TRBV11-1 and TRBJ2-7; 7 positions agree with TRBD2. This CDR3 has 15 residues. The V gene's germline CDR1 is SGHAT and CDR2 FQDESV (reference sequence). The trim removed 0 bases at V and 2 bases at J, leaving 4 bases unmatched. In DNA, the CDR3 is TGTGCCAGCAGCTTAGCGAGCGGGACCCCCTACGAGCAGTACTTC. It codes for CASSLASGTPYEQYF.

CDR3 region: CASSWTGEQFF. CDR3 coding DNA: TGTGCCAGCAGCTGGACAGGGGAGCAGTTCTTC. The chain carries TRBV7-2 and TRBJ2-1; the match to TRBD1 covers 8 bases. V trimming: 4 bases; J trimming: 10 bases; junction bases outside the gene matches: 0. CDR1 is SGHTA and CDR2 is FQGNSA in the germline V gene. CDR3 size: 11 residues.

The chain recombines TRBV28 with TRBJ2-1, with a possible D match to TRBD2 (6 bases). With 10 bases removed from V and 3 bases from J, the gap between germline ends came to 19 bases. CDR1 and CDR2 from the germline V gene are MDHEN and SYDVKM. The CDR3 has 15 amino acids. CDR3 protein: CATRGASVSYNEQFF. The CDR3 nucleotides are TGTGCCACCCGCGGGGCTAGCGTCAGCTACAATGAGCAGTTCTTC.

CDR3: CASSLGTSRARETQYF. The DNA for the CDR3 is TGTGCCAGCAGCTTGGGGACTAGCAGGGCGCGTGAGACCCAGTACTTC. The chain links TRBV5-4 to TRBJ2-5, with TRBD2 matching over 8 bases. V trimming: 0 bases; J trimming: 5 bases; junction bases outside the gene matches: 9. Per germline, CDR1 SGHNT and CDR2 YYREEE (reference sequence). CDR3 length: 16 amino acids.

The chain employs TRBV30 and TRBJ2-2; D call uncertain. Germline V gene lookup returns CDR1 GTSNPN and CDR2 SVGIG (reference sequence). Deletions cut 1 base from V and 6 bases from J, with 3 bases between. The CDR3 loop spans 11 amino acids. The chain's CDR3 is CAWSGSGELFF. CDR3 DNA: TGTGCCTGGAGTGGGTCCGGGGAGCTGTTTTTT.

Here the CDR3 reads CASSPGRASNQPQHF. CDR3 DNA: TGTGCCAGCTCACCGGGCCGGGCGAGCAATCAGCCCCAGCATTTT. The J gene is TRBJ1-5, the V gene TRBV18; no clear D gene. The V end was cut by 3 bases, the J end by 1 base, with 10 bases between. The CDR3 length is 15 residues. Germline V gives CDR1 KGHSH, CDR2 LQKENI.

The chain carries TRBV28 and TRBJ2-3; 7 bases fit TRBD2. The germline gives CDR1 MDHEN, CDR2 SYDVKM. Trimming took 1 base from V and 1 from J; bases not matched to a gene: 5. The CDR3 runs to 16 residues. The CDR3 nucleotides read TGTGCCAGCAGTTTATTATGGGCGGGGGGCACAGATACGCAGTATTTT. Its protein is CASSLLWAGGTDTQYF.

The chain couples TRBV11-2 to TRBJ2-3; 7 nucleotides match TRBD2. The CDR3 covers 14 residues. Germline lookup yields CDR1 SGHAT and CDR2 FQNNGV. J was trimmed by 2 bases and V by 7 bases; bases with no gene match: 6. The CDR3 here is CASTTREITDTQYF. CDR3 nucleotides: TGTGCCAGCACAACGCGGGAGATCACAGATACGCAGTATTTT.

Turning to this clone: One end of the junction fails to match germline, which may point to a read error. The same CDR3 is also encoded by other DNA sequences in this sample. This chain uses TRBV9 with TRBJ2-2; a possible D gene is TRBD2 (5 bases). Per germline, CDR1 SGDLS and CDR2 YYNGEE. There are 12 residues in the CDR3. The CDR3: CASSVRTGELFF. CDR3 nucleotides: TGTGCCAGCAGCGTTAGGACCGGGGAACTGTTTTTT.

The chain uses TRBV29-1 and TRBJ2-1; 7 bases fit TRBD1. Trimming removed 3 bases from V and 7 bases from J; junction bases left unmatched: 15. Germline V gene data show CDR1 as SQVTM and CDR2 as ANQGSEA. The CDR3 consists of 16 residues. CDR3 in DNA: TGCAGCGTTGACAGGTCCCAACAGGGGAAAAGTAATGAGCAGTTCTTC. Encoded protein: CSVDRSQQGKSNEQFF.

The DNA for the CDR3 is TGCAGCGTTGAATGGGGACAATCTGGAAACACCATATATTTT. Its translation: CSVEWGQSGNTIYF. The V gene is TRBV29-1, the J gene TRBJ1-3; maybe TRBD1 (6 bases). V lost 2 bases, J lost 1 base, and 9 bases lay in between. This CDR3 contains 14 residues. The germline V gene has CDR1 SQVTM and CDR2 ANQGSEA.

CDR3 amino acids: CASSSGTARNTIYF. CDR3 nucleotides: TGTGCCAGCAGTTCGGGGACCGCTAGAAACACCATATATTTT. The chain uses TRBV28 and TRBJ1-3; possibly TRBD1 for D (5 bases). The germline V gene encodes CDR1 MDHEN and CDR2 SYDVKM. V was cut by 4 bases and J by 5 bases, with 12 bases left in between. CDR3 length: 14 residues.

V usage is TRBV30 and J usage is TRBJ2-7; D is possibly TRBD1 (6 bases). CDR1 and CDR2 (germline): GTSNPN, SVGIG (reference sequence). The germline V and J ends were trimmed by 7 bases and 4 bases, with 11 bases remaining between them. This CDR3 comprises 11 residues. The CDR3 region is CAFQGWYEQYF. DNA for the CDR3: TGTGCCTTCCAGGGGTGGTACGAGCAGTACTTC.

The chain joins TRBV30 to TRBJ2-7; TRBD1 agrees at 12 bases. The germline V gene has CDR1 GTSNPN and CDR2 SVGIG (reference sequence). Losses at the gene ends were 6 bases for V and 7 bases for J; bases not matched to a gene: 7. The CDR3 covers 13 residues. As DNA, the CDR3 is TGTGCCTGCCAGGGACAGGGGGCGGGTGAGCAGTACTTC. As protein: CACQGQGAGEQYF.

The V call is TRBV7-8, the J call TRBJ1-1; TRBD1 is a possible D gene (5 bases). The CDR3 has 15 residues. CDR1 is SGHVS, CDR2 FQNEAQ, per germline. The V and J ends lost 2 bases and 1 base respectively, with 11 bases between them. CDR3 bases: TGTGCCAGCAGCTTAAGGGGCACGCGGAACACTGAAGCTTTCTTT. Translation: CASSLRGTRNTEAFF.